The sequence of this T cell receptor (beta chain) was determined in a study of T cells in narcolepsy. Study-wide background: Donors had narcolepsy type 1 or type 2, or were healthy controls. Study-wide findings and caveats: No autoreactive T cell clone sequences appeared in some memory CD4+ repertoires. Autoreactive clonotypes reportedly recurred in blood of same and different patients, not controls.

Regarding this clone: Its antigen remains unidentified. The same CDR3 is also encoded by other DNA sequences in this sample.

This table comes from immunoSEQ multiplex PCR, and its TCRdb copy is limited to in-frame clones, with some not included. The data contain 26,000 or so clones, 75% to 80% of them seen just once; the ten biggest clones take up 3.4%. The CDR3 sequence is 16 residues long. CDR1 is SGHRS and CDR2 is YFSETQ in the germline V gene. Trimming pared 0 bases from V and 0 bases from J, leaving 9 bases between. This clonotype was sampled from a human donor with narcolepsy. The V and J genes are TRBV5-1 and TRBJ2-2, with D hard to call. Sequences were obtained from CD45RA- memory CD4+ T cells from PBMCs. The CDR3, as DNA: TGCGCCAGCAGCTTGGCCGGCAGCCCGAACACCGGGGAGCTGTTTTTT. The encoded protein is CASSLAGSPNTGELFF.